The rows below give T cell receptor beta chains drawn from one sample of a study of immune characterization of retroperitoneal liposarcoma. MiXCR, applied by TCRdb to the PCR reads, yields one record per CDR3 protein. The repertoire holds about 2,200 distinct CDR3 sequences, with 45% to 55% as singletons. Sequenced material: tumor tissue. These receptors originate from a female donor with retroperitoneal liposarcoma. The CDR3 runs from the conserved cysteine through the conserved F or W. The D gene is left open where the match is weak. Some rows have no size entry. The others give once, few or many, or a class for an expanded clone.

TRBV3-1	TRBD2	NA	TRBJ2-5	TGTGCCAGCAGCCCACGGGGGGAGGGCCTTGAGACCCAGTACTTC	CASSPRGEGLETQYF
TRBV27	NA	NA	TRBJ2-7	TGTGCCAGCAGTTTTGGAGATGGGGGCCACTACGAGCAGTACTTC	CASSFGDGGHYEQYF
TRBV12-3/TRBV12-4	NA	few	TRBJ2-7	TGTGCCAGCAGTTGGATGTCAGGGGTGTACGAGCAGTACTTC	CASSWMSGVYEQYF
TRBV7-2	NA	NA	TRBJ2-1	TGTGCCAGCAGCTTAAGGACAGTCTCCTACGAGCAGTTCTTC	CASSLRTVSYEQFF
TRBV11-3	NA	NA	TRBJ2-2	TGTGCCAGCAGCTTATCCCCTGACAGGCTTCTGGGGGGGGAGCTGTTTTTT	CASSLSPDRLLGGELFF
TRBV12-3/TRBV12-4	TRBD1	few	TRBJ2-2	TGTGCCAGCAGCCCTTCGACAGGGGGCACCGGGGAGCTGTTTTTT	CASSPSTGGTGELFF
TRBV12-3/TRBV12-4	TRBD2	NA	TRBJ2-5	TGTGCCAGCAGCTCGGGACTAGCGGGACAGGGAGAGACCCAGTACTTC	CASSSGLAGQGETQYF
TRBV10-3	NA	NA	TRBJ2-2	TGTGCCATCAGTGCCGGAGGGGCTGTGAACACCGGGGAGCTGTTTTTT	CAISAGGAVNTGELFF
TRBV6-5	TRBD2	few	TRBJ2-1	TGTGCCAGCAGTTACGAGCGGGAGACTGAGCAGTTCTTC	CASSYERETEQFF
TRBV12-3/TRBV12-4	NA	NA	TRBJ2-3	TGTGCCAGCAGTTTGGGCGATTTAGCAGATACGCAGTATTTT	CASSLGDLADTQYF
TRBV6-5	NA	NA	TRBJ2-7	TGTGCCAGCAGAGAAAGGGAGTGGTTGGATAGCTCCTACAATGAGCAGTACTTC	CASREREWLDSSYNEQYF
TRBV12-3/TRBV12-4	NA	NA	TRBJ2-1	TGTGCCAGCAGGCACGAGGGGTCCCCTCCCTACGAGCAGTTCTTC	CASRHEGSPPYEQFF
TRBV6-1	NA	NA	TRBJ2-1	TGTGCCGCAGGAGACTACGGCTCCTACGAGCAGTTCTTC	CAAGDYGSYEQFF
TRBV12-3/TRBV12-4	NA	NA	TRBJ1-4	TGTGCCAGCAGTTTAGAGGGTAATGAAAAACTGTTTTTT	CASSLEGNEKLFF
TRBV10-2	NA	NA	TRBJ1-5	TGCGCCAGCACCCATTCGGGGGGCCAGCCCCAGCATTTT	CASTHSGGQPQHF
TRBV7-6	TRBD2	few	TRBJ2-1	TGTGCCAGCAACCTAGCGGGAGGGCAAGATGAGCAGTTCTTC	CASNLAGGQDEQFF
TRBV6-1	TRBD2	NA	TRBJ2-1	TGTGCCAGCCGACTAGCGGAAAGCTCCTACAATGAGCAGTTCTTC	CASRLAESSYNEQFF
TRBV7-2	NA	large	TRBJ2-7	TGTGCCAGCAGCTTAGATGGATCCTTGGAGCAGTACTTC	CASSLDGSLEQYF
TRBV27	NA	few	TRBJ1-1	TGTGCCAGCAGTTTGGGACAAGTGAACACTGAAGCTTTCTTT	CASSLGQVNTEAFF
TRBV6-1	NA	few	TRBJ2-1	TGTGCCAGCAGCTCCCGACCCCAAGGGACCCAGTTCTTC	CASSSRPQGTQFF
TRBV7-3	TRBD2	NA	TRBJ2-5	TGTGCCAGCAGCTCGACAGCGGGAGCTGGGGAGACCCAGTACTTC	CASSSTAGAGETQYF
TRBV6-1	TRBD1	NA	TRBJ2-1	TGTGCCAGCAGGAGGGGGACAGGGCCGTCTCAATTCGAGCAGTTCTTC	CASRRGTGPSQFEQFF
TRBV6-6	NA	few	TRBJ2-2	TGTGCCAGCAGTACCTCCCGTATTGCGAACACCGGGGAGCTGTTTTTT	CASSTSRIANTGELFF
TRBV11-3	NA	NA	TRBJ1-1	TGTGCCAGCAGCTTAGACAGGGGAACTGAAGCTTTCTTT	CASSLDRGTEAFF
TRBV5-5	NA	NA	TRBJ2-1	TGTGCCAGCACCCGAGGGATTGGTAGGGAGCAGTTCTTC	CASTRGIGREQFF
TRBV7-3	TRBD1	few	TRBJ2-5	TGTGCCAGCAGCAAAGGGACAGCTATAGAACAAGAGACCCAGTACTTC	CASSKGTAIEQETQYF
TRBV6-6	NA	NA	TRBJ2-1	TGTGCCACCGAAAGGGGGACCCACAATGAGCAGTTCTTC	CATERGTHNEQFF
TRBV6-1	TRBD2	few	TRBJ2-3	TGTGCCAGCAGTAGGGGAGGGACAGATACGCAGTATTTT	CASSRGGTDTQYF
TRBV6-1	NA	few	TRBJ2-7	TGTGCCAGCAGTGAAGATGGGAGACCTTCCTACGAGCAGTACTTC	CASSEDGRPSYEQYF
TRBV6-1	TRBD2	NA	TRBJ2-1	TGTGCCAGCAGAACGGGACTAGCGGATAGCTCCTACAATGAGCAGTTCTTC	CASRTGLADSSYNEQFF
TRBV6-1	TRBD1	NA	TRBJ1-6	TGTGCCAGCAAGACAGGGTCCCACTCACCCCTCCACTTT	CASKTGSHSPLHF
TRBV7-8	NA	few	TRBJ2-3	TGTGCCAGCACCCATGGTACGGTTGGCGCAGATACGCAGTATTTT	CASTHGTVGADTQYF
TRBV6-8	NA	NA	TRBJ2-1	TGTGCCAGCAGTTACAGGGGACCAAGCCCGTACGAGCAGTTCTTC	CASSYRGPSPYEQFF
TRBV11-1	TRBD2	NA	TRBJ2-5	TGTGCCAGCAGGGCGACTGCTAGCGGGAGCTATGAGCAGTACTTC	CASRATASGSYEQYF
TRBV6-4	NA	once	TRBJ2-3	TGTGCCAGCAGTGACTCGATCGCAGATACGCAGTATTTT	CASSDSIADTQYF
TRBV6-2/TRBV6-3	NA	NA	TRBJ2-1	TGTGCCAGCAGTCGACAGTGGGATGAGCAGTTCTTC	CASSRQWDEQFF
TRBV6-1	TRBD2	few	TRBJ2-5	TGTGCCAGCAGGCTCCTAGCGGGAGGGGCTGATGCGACCCAGTACTTC	CASRLLAGGADATQYF
TRBV6-1	NA	few	TRBJ2-1	TGTGCCAGCAGTGGAGGAGGGAGTGGGGAGACCCAGTTCTTC	CASSGGGSGETQFF
TRBV7-3	TRBD2	NA	TRBJ2-1	TGTGCCAGCAGCTTAACATTGCGGGGGGGGGGGTACAATGAGCAGTTCTTC	CASSLTLRGGGYNEQFF
TRBV6-1	NA	NA	TRBJ2-1	TGTGCCAGCAGTGAAGCCCAGGAACCCTACAATGAGCAGTTCTTC	CASSEAQEPYNEQFF
TRBV6-1	TRBD1	NA	TRBJ2-1	TGTGCCAGCAGTAGGTCGGGGACAGATTACAATGAGCAGTTCTTC	CASSRSGTDYNEQFF
TRBV6-1	NA	NA	TRBJ2-7	TGTGCCAGCAGTGAACAGGACCTCGTGGGGGAGCAGTACTTC	CASSEQDLVGEQYF
TRBV6-1	NA	few	TRBJ2-5	TGTGCCAGCAGTGAAGTAGGGGGGGGGGTGGCGGAGACCCAGTACTTC	CASSEVGGGVAETQYF
TRBV27	NA	NA	TRBJ2-2	TGTGCCAGCAGTTCCTCCGCCGGAGTCGGCCGGGAGCTGTTTTTT	CASSSSAGVGRELFF
TRBV6-5	NA	NA	TRBJ1-3	TGTGCCAGCATGAACCATGCTAACACCATATATTTT	CASMNHANTIYF
TRBV7-2	TRBD1	large	TRBJ2-3	TGTGCCAGCAGCTTAGTTAGACCGGCAGGGGGTTATGCAGATACGCAGTATTTT	CASSLVRPAGGYADTQYF
TRBV6-1	NA	NA	TRBJ2-1	TGTGCCAGCATCTTGGGGCCAGGGATTGGAGAGGTTGAGCAGTTCTTC	CASILGPGIGEVEQFF
TRBV6-1	NA	NA	TRBJ2-6	TGTGCCAGCAGTGAGGACAGCTCTGGGGCCAACGTCCTGACTTTC	CASSEDSSGANVLTF
TRBV6-1	TRBD2	NA	TRBJ2-1	TGTGCCAGCAGACTAGGACTAGCGGGGGCCTACAATGAGCAGTTCTTC	CASRLGLAGAYNEQFF
TRBV7-2	TRBD2	NA	TRBJ2-3	TGTGCCAGCAGCTTAGGGCTAGCGGGGGGGCATGGAGATACGCAGTATTTT	CASSLGLAGGHGDTQYF